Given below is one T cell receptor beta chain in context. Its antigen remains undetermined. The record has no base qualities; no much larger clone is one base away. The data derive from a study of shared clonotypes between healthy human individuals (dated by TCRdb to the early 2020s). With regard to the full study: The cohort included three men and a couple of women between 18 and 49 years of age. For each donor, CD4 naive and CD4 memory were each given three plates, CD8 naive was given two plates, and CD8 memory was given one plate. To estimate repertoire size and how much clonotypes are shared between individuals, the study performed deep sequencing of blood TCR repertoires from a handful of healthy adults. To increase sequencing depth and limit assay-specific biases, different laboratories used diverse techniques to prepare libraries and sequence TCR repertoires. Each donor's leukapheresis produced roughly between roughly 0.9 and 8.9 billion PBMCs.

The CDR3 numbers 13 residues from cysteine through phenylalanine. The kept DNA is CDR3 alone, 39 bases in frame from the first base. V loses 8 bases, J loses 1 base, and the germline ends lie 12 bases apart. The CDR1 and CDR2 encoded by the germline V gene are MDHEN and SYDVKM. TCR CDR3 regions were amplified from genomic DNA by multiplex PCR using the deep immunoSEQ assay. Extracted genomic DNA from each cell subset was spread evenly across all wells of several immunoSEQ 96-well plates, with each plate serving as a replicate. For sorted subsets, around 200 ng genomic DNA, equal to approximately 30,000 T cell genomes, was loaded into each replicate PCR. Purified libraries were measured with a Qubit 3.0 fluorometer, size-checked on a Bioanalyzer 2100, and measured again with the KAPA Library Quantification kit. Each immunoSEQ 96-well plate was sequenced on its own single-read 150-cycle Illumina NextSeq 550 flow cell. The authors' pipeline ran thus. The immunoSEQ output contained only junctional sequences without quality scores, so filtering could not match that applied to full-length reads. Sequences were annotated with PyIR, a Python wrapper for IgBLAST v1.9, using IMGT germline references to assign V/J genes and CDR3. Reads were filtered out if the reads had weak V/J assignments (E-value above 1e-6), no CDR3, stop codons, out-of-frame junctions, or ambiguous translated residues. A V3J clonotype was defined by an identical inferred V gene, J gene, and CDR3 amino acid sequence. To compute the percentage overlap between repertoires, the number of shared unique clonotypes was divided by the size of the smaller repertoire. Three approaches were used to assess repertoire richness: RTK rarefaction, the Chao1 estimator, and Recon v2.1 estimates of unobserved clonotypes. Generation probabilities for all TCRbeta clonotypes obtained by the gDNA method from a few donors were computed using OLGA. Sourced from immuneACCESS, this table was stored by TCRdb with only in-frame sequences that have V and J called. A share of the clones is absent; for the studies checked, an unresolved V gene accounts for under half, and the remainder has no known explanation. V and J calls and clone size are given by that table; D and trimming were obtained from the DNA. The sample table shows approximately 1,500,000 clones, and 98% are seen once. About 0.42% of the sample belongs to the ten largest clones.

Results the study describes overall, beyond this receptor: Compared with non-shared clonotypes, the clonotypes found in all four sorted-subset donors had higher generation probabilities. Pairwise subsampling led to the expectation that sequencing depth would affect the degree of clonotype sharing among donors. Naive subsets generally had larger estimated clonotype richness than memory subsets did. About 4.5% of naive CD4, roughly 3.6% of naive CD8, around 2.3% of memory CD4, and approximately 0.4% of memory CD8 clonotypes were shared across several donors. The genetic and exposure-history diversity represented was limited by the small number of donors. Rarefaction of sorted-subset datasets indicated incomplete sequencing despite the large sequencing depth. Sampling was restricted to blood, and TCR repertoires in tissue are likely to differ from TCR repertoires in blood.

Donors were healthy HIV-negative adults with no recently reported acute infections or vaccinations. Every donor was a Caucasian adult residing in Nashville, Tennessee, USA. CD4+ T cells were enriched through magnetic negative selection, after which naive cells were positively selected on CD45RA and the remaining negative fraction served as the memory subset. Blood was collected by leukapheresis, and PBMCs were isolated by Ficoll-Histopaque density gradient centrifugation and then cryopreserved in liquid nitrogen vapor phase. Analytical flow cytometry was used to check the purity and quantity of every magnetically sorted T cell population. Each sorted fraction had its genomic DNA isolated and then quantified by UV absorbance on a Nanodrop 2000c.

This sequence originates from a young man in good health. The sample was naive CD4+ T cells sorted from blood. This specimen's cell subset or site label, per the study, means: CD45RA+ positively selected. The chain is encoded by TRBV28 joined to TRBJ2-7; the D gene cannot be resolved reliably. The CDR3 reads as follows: CASLDTLSYEQYF. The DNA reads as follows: TGTGCCAGCCTAGACACGTTGTCCTACGAGCAGTACTTC. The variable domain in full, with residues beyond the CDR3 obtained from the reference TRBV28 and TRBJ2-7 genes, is DVKVTQSSRYLVKRTGEKVFLECVQDMDHENMFWYRQDPGLGLRLIYFSYDVKMKEKGDIPEGYSVSREKKERFSLILESASTNQTSMYLCASLDTLSYEQYFGPGTRLTVT.